Here is one T cell receptor (beta chain) with its context. What it binds is unknown. These data are taken from a study of blood T cells in healthy people across ages. The CDR3 is made up of 15 amino acids. V dropped 8 bases and J dropped 0 bases, with 13 bases sitting between them. PCR was performed a second time for about 7 to 11 cycles using a sample-barcoded 5' primer and a J-beta primer mix. MiXCR, applied by TCRdb to the 5' RACE reads, yields one record per CDR3 protein. The table records about a million distinct CDR3 sequences, about 48% of them present only once. Study results and limitations: The study found TCR beta diversity correlated strongly with naive T cell percentage. Per million T cells, TCR beta diversity dropped roughly linearly as age increased.

Isolated PBMCs totaled at least 6.5 million in each sample. Per individual sample, total RNA of at least 5.5 micrograms was extracted. This sequence originates from a man aged 25 to 40 in good health. V and J are TRBV12-3 or TRBV12-4 and TRBJ1-4, with D possibly being TRBD1 (5 bases). Sequencing was carried out using blood. As DNA, the CDR3 is TGTGCCAGCTACCTAGGGGAAACAACTAATGAAAAACTGTTTTTT. Its protein product is CASYLGETTNEKLFF.